These T cell receptor beta chains were read from a single sample in a study of breast tumors, draining lymph nodes, adjacent tissues. TCRdb recomputed calls from the multiplex PCR reads with MiXCR, one row per CDR3 protein. This table holds approximately 130,000 distinct CDR3 sequences, around 20% found once. The sample was axillary lymph node tissue. These receptors were collected from a female donor with breast cancer. Some clones in this sample may be carry-over from other donors' samples. Both conserved end residues are part of each CDR3. The D gene is left open where the match is weak. Size is stated for part of the rows, as once, few or many counts, or as a class when the clone is expanded.

>TRBJ2-7|TRBV10-1|TRBD1|many
CASSSGTGGLYEQYF
TGCGCCAGCAGTTCGGGGACAGGGGGTCTCTACGAGCAGTACTTC
>TRBJ2-7|TRBV6-1|NA|many
CASSDFSYEQYF
TGTGCCAGCAGTGACTTCTCCTACGAGCAGTACTTC
>TRBJ2-7|TRBV6-1|TRBD2|many
CASSDTSASYEQYF
TGTGCCAGCAGTGATACTAGCGCCTCCTACGAGCAGTACTTC
>TRBJ2-1|TRBV29-1|NA|many
CSVEDWRNNEQFF
TGCAGCGTTGAAGATTGGCGAAACAATGAGCAGTTCTTC
>TRBJ2-5|TRBV29-1|TRBD1|many
CSVEGSGAGGWGETQYF
TGCAGCGTTGAAGGCTCCGGGGCAGGGGGCTGGGGAGAGACCCAGTACTTC
>TRBJ2-7|TRBV6-1|NA|NA
CASALYEQYF
TGTGCCAGCGCCCTGTACGAGCAGTACTTC
>TRBJ1-4|TRBV4-1|NA|many
CASSRTPGGQGSGNEKLFF
TGCGCCAGCAGCCGGACTCCCGGAGGGCAGGGGAGTGGAAATGAAAAACTGTTTTTT
>TRBJ1-6|TRBV28|NA|few
CASSQRIRNSPLHF
TGTGCCAGCAGCCAACGAATCAGAAATTCACCCCTCCACTTT
>TRBJ2-3|TRBV11-2|NA|many
CASSLDLGVGTQYF
TGTGCCAGCAGCTTAGATCTGGGGGTGGGTACGCAGTATTTT
>TRBJ2-7|TRBV4-2|TRBD2|many
CASSQETSGASYEQYF
TGTGCCAGCAGCCAAGAAACTAGCGGAGCCTCCTACGAGCAGTACTTC
>TRBJ2-3|TRBV28|NA|NA
CASSDHEKADTQYF
TGTGCCAGCAGTGATCACGAGAAGGCAGATACGCAGTATTTT
>TRBJ1-3|TRBV9|NA|NA
CASSDGDRSSGNTIYF
TGTGCCAGCAGCGACGGAGACAGGTCCTCTGGAAACACCATATATTTT
>TRBJ2-1|TRBV11-1|TRBD2|many
CASSLLAGVGDEQFF
TGTGCCAGCAGCTTATTAGCGGGTGTTGGTGATGAGCAGTTCTTC
>TRBJ1-3|TRBV7-9|NA|many
CASSLWTAPSGNTIYF
TGTGCCAGCAGCTTATGGACTGCTCCCTCTGGAAACACCATATATTTT
>TRBJ2-2|TRBV6-1|NA|many
CASIWTANTGELFF
TGTGCCAGCATCTGGACAGCGAACACCGGGGAGCTGTTTTTT
>TRBJ2-7|TRBV7-8|TRBD2|many
CASSPGLAGVREQYF
TGTGCCAGCAGCCCGGGACTAGCGGGAGTGCGCGAGCAGTACTTC
>TRBJ1-1|TRBV11-2|NA|NA
CASSLGSSNTEAFF
TGTGCCAGCAGCTTAGGGTCTTCAAACACTGAAGCTTTCTTT
>TRBJ1-2|TRBV5-1|NA|NA
CASSFQGDGYTF
TGCGCCAGCAGCTTTCAGGGAGACGGCTACACCTTC
>TRBJ1-2|TRBV6-6|NA|few
CASSYGGEANYGYTF
TGTGCCAGCAGTTACGGCGGAGAAGCTAACTATGGCTACACCTTC
>TRBJ1-6|TRBV28|NA|NA
CASSLGKGNYPPLHF
TGTGCCAGCAGTTTAGGAAAGGGAAATTATCCACCCCTCCACTTT
>TRBJ1-1|TRBV10-3|TRBD1|NA
CAIRTPGQGTNTEAFF
TGTGCCATCAGGACGCCGGGACAGGGAACGAACACTGAAGCTTTCTTT
>TRBJ1-6|TRBV20-1|TRBD1|many
CSAVSGQGPPLHF
TGCAGTGCAGTTTCTGGACAGGGTCCACCCCTCCACTTT
>TRBJ2-3|TRBV20-1|NA|few
CSARISGSTDTQYF
TGCAGTGCTAGAATCAGCGGGAGCACAGATACGCAGTATTTT
>TRBJ2-1|TRBV28|NA|NA
CASSQGPRIGEQFF
TGTGCCAGCAGTCAAGGGCCCCGGATCGGTGAGCAGTTCTTC
>TRBJ2-6|TRBV3-1|NA|few
CASSQATTGRSGANVLTF
TGTGCCAGCAGCCAAGCTACGACAGGCCGTTCTGGGGCCAACGTCCTGACTTTC
>TRBJ1-4|TRBV7-9|TRBD1|many
CASSLSRDSHNEKLFF
TGTGCCAGCAGCTTATCCCGGGACAGCCATAATGAAAAACTGTTTTTT
>TRBJ2-5|TRBV9|TRBD2|many
CASSEWGTRDQETQYF
TGTGCCAGCAGCGAGTGGGGGACTAGAGACCAAGAGACCCAGTACTTC
>TRBJ1-3|TRBV6-1|NA|many
CASRAGIISGNTIYF
TGTGCCAGCAGGGCAGGGATTATTTCTGGAAACACCATATATTTT
>TRBJ2-1|TRBV3-1|TRBD2|NA
CASSPPESSGGLYNEQFF
TGTGCCAGCAGCCCCCCGGAGTCTAGCGGGGGTCTATACAATGAGCAGTTCTTC
>TRBJ2-1|TRBV2|NA|many
CASGAVTPNNEQFF
TGTGCCAGCGGGGCGGTTACTCCAAACAATGAGCAGTTCTTC
>TRBJ2-7|TRBV27|TRBD2|many
CASSFNSGKSYEQYF
TGTGCCAGCAGTTTTAATAGCGGGAAATCCTACGAGCAGTACTTC
>TRBJ1-2|TRBV6-5|NA|NA
CASSPRGTDGPYGYTF
TGTGCCAGCAGTCCCCGAGGCACAGATGGTCCCTATGGCTACACCTTC